This T cell receptor beta chain was recovered during a study of cytomegalovirus exposure and HLA in healthy donors. The V end was cut by 1 base, the J end by 3 bases, with 10 bases between. The length of the CDR3 is 14 residues. Per germline, CDR1 SGHRS and CDR2 YFSETQ. Each donor was healthy, and each was a bone marrow donor. With 60 Vbeta and 13 Jbeta primers, the PCR was carried out. TCRdb's copy holds only in-frame clones and misses some; the assay was immunoSEQ multiplex PCR. The data hold 100,000 to 150,000 clones, with 65% to 85% observed a single time. The clonotype originates from a woman younger than 35 in good health and CMV-seronegative. This chain connects TRBV5-1 to TRBJ1-2, with D uncertain. Sequenced material: PBMCs. CDR3 sequence (DNA): TGCGCCAGCAGCTTGCGGGTATCGGACTATGGCTACACCTTC. This sequence encodes CASSLRVSDYGYTF.